This passage covers 31 T cell receptor beta chains from one sample sequenced in a study of OX40 agonist ivuxolimab in advanced cancers. Here immunoSEQ multiplex PCR was the method, and the copy in TCRdb shows in-frame clones only, minus some. Of some 100,000 clones listed, 90% were seen once; the top ten hold about 0.29%. Specimen: CD4+ or CD8+ T cells sorted from blood, collected in a trial of the OX40 agonist ivuxolimab. Source of these receptors: an adult with an advanced solid tumor such as melanoma, head and neck, liver or kidney cancer.

The chain joins TRBV7-9 to TRBJ1-2, with 9 bases that match TRBD1. CDR1 is SEHNR, CDR2 FQNEAQ, per germline (reference sequence). V lost 5 bases and J lost 3; bases outside the gene matches: 4. The CDR3 runs 14 residues. Written as DNA, the CDR3 is TGTGCCAGCAGCCGGGGACAGGGAGACTATGGCTACACCTTC. It codes for CASSRGQGDYGYTF.

The gene calls are TRBV28 and TRBJ2-4, with D hard to call. V lost 2 bases, J lost 1 base, and 6 bases lay in between. The CDR3 contains 14 residues. Germline V gives CDR1 MDHEN, CDR2 SYDVKM. The chain's CDR3 is CASSLKGAKNIQYF. Here the CDR3 DNA reads TGTGCCAGCAGTTTAAAGGGCGCCAAAAACATTCAGTACTTC.

The rearrangement joins TRBV6-5 to TRBJ2-1, with 9 bases lining up with TRBD2. The CDR3 totals 14 residues. V trimming: 4 bases; J trimming: 7 bases; junction bases outside the gene matches: 5. Germline CDR1 reads MNHEY; CDR2 reads SVGAGI. Here the CDR3 DNA reads TGTGCCAGCAGTTCTAGCGGGATAGTGAATGAGCAGTTCTTC. Translation: CASSSSGIVNEQFF.

V gene TRBV2 combines with J gene TRBJ1-2, with 11 bases aligning to TRBD1. The ends lost 3 bases at V and 8 bases at J; junction bases unmatched: 8. This CDR3 is 15 amino acids long. Germline assignment: CDR1 SNHLY and CDR2 FYNNEI. CDR3 residues: CASSERPGQGEGYTF. CDR3 bases: TGTGCCAGCAGTGAGCGCCCGGGACAGGGGGAGGGCTACACCTTC.

This chain uses TRBV2 with TRBJ1-2; D not resolved. The CDR3 contains 14 residues. Germline loops: CDR1 SNHLY, CDR2 FYNNEI. The V gene lost 3 bases and the J gene lost 4 bases, with 12 bases spanning the gap. Here the CDR3 reads CASSDTAPSYGYTF. In DNA form, the CDR3 reads TGTGCCAGCAGTGATACGGCACCGAGCTATGGCTACACCTTC.

V usage is TRBV7-2 and J usage is TRBJ2-1, with unresolved D. Germline values: CDR1 SGHTA, CDR2 FQGNSA. This CDR3 has 15 residues. V was trimmed by 1 base and J by 12 bases, leaving 19 bases between them. Here the CDR3 reads CASSLDPGRTRSQFF. The CDR3, as DNA: TGTGCCAGCAGCTTAGACCCTGGGCGGACCAGGTCGCAGTTCTTC.

The V call is TRBV7-2, the J call TRBJ1-1, with 8 bases fitting TRBD1. The germline V gene has CDR1 SGHTA and CDR2 FQGNSA. CDR3 length: 17 amino acids. V lost 5 bases to trimming and J lost 1 base; unmatched junction nucleotides: 12. The CDR3 is CASSQGKGQGRNTEAFF. CDR3 DNA sequence: TGTGCCAGCAGCCAGGGTAAAGGACAGGGACGGAACACTGAAGCTTTCTTT.

This rearrangement joins TRBV9 to TRBJ1-1, with TRBD1 identical over 10 bases. Trimming removed 0 bases from V and 1 base from J; junction bases left unmatched: 12. The CDR3 runs 19 residues. Germline assignment: CDR1 SGDLS and CDR2 YYNGEE. Here the CDR3 DNA reads TGTGCCAGCAGCGTAGCAGGGACAGGGGTTAGTTTTCGGAACACTGAAGCTTTCTTT. Its translation is CASSVAGTGVSFRNTEAFF.

This clone is a singleton in its sample. The chain carries TRBV5-1 and TRBJ1-1; D gene uncertain. CDR3 length: 15 amino acids. Germline V gene sequence: CDR1 SGHRS, CDR2 YFSETQ. Trimming removed 0 bases from V and 2 bases from J, with 11 bases in between. The CDR3 nucleotides read TGCGCCAGCAGCTTGGCGACGGGGTACAACACTGAAGCTTTCTTT. It translates to CASSLATGYNTEAFF.

This CDR3 is CASSLGLAGVKETQYF. The CDR3 nucleotides read TGTGCCAGCAGCTTGGGACTAGCGGGAGTGAAAGAGACCCAGTACTTC. The gene calls are TRBV5-4 and TRBJ2-5; 12 bases are shared with TRBD2. Trimming removed 0 bases from V and 3 bases from J; junction bases left unmatched: 3. The CDR3 is made up of 16 amino acids. In germline, CDR1 is SGHNT, CDR2 YYREEE (reference sequence).

The rearrangement links TRBV11-2 to TRBJ2-6; 7 bases map to TRBD1. With 4 bases clipped from V and 3 bases from J, the junction kept 3 bases outside the gene matches. CDR1 and CDR2 (germline): SGHAT, FQNNGV. The CDR3 loop spans 15 amino acids. CDR3 sequence: CASSSSGGGANVLTF. The CDR3 DNA is TGTGCCAGCAGCTCCTCAGGGGGTGGGGCCAACGTCCTGACTTTC.

The V call is TRBV5-1, the J call TRBJ1-3; D is ambiguous. Germline V gene sequence: CDR1 SGHRS, CDR2 YFSETQ. V dropped 7 bases and J dropped 4 bases, with 12 bases sitting between them. The CDR3 consists of 13 residues. The chain's CDR3 is CASGSEAGNTIYF. The CDR3 DNA follows: TGCGCCAGCGGGTCCGAAGCCGGAAACACCATATATTTT.

CDR3 sequence reads: CASRTGNTGELFF. DNA of the CDR3: TGTGCCAGCCGGACTGGGAACACCGGGGAGCTGTTTTTT. The chain links TRBV27 to TRBJ2-2; TRBD2 might be the D (5 bases). The CDR3 runs 13 residues. Per the germline V gene, CDR1 is MNHEY and CDR2 is SMNVEV (reference sequence). With 8 bases removed from V and 1 base from J, the gap between germline ends came to 8 bases.

The DNA for the CDR3 is TGTGCAAGTCGCTTAGCGGATGCGGGCTCGCGGTCTGATACGCAGTATTTT. Translating gives CASRLADAGSRSDTQYF. This chain connects TRBV12-2 to TRBJ2-3; TRBD2, the D gene given by the table, was not confirmed from the DNA. TRBV12-2 counts as a pseudogene. This CDR3 has 17 amino acids.

The V gene is TRBV6-1, the J gene TRBJ1-5; 8 bases are shared with TRBD1. CDR1 is MNHNS, CDR2 SASEGT, per germline. This CDR3 spans 14 amino acids. J gave up 9 bases and V 7 bases, and 11 bases lay outside the gene matches. CDR3 region: CASIYGQGEGPQHF. The CDR3 DNA follows: TGTGCCAGCATTTACGGACAGGGCGAGGGGCCCCAGCATTTT.

V usage is TRBV2 and J usage is TRBJ2-7, with D tentatively TRBD1 (5 bases). Germline V CDR1 and CDR2: SNHLY, FYNNEI. V was shortened by 2 bases and J by 7 bases, with 15 bases between the two germline ends. The CDR3 extends over 14 amino acids. The CDR3 loop reads CASSELQVPEEQYF. In DNA, the CDR3 is TGTGCCAGCAGTGAACTACAGGTTCCAGAGGAGCAGTACTTC.

V and J are TRBV2 and TRBJ2-7, with D possibly being TRBD2 (6 bases). The germline V gene encodes CDR1 SNHLY and CDR2 FYNNEI. This CDR3 contains 13 residues. Trimming cost V 8 bases and J 2 bases, with 13 bases left between them. CDR3 amino acids: CASGRLGTYEQYF. DNA for the CDR3: TGTGCCAGCGGGAGACTAGGCACCTACGAGCAGTACTTC.

The chain employs TRBV4-2 and TRBJ1-5; maybe TRBD1 (5 bases). Per the germline V gene, CDR1 is LGHNA and CDR2 is YNFKEQ. Trimming took 0 bases from V and 4 from J, leaving 10 bases between them. The CDR3 totals 15 residues. The DNA for the CDR3 is TGTGCCAGCAGCCAAGATTTCGGGGCGAATCAGCCCCAGCATTTT. Encoded protein: CASSQDFGANQPQHF.

V is TRBV18 and J is TRBJ1-4; possible D gene TRBD1, 6 bases. V lost 8 bases and J lost 8, with 15 bases in between. Germline assignment: CDR1 KGHSH and CDR2 LQKENI. The CDR3 contains 13 residues. The CDR3 sequence: CASIGQLGEKLFF. The CDR3 bases are TGTGCCAGCATCGGACAGCTGGGAGAAAAACTGTTTTTT.

Only one count was recorded for this clone. The V gene is TRBV7-2, the J gene TRBJ1-6; maybe TRBD1 (5 bases). The CDR3 extends over 15 amino acids. Per the germline V gene, CDR1 is SGHTA and CDR2 is FQGNSA. The V gene lost 2 bases and the J gene lost 15 bases, with 20 bases spanning the gap. The CDR3 region is CASSLSLGATVGLHF. CDR3 nucleotide sequence: TGTGCCAGCAGCTTAAGCCTTGGGGCGACAGTAGGCCTCCACTTT. The full variable domain, completed using reference TRBV7-2 and TRBJ1-6, is GAGVSQSPSNKVTEKGKDVELRCDPISGHTALYWYRQSLGQGLEFLIYFQGNSAPDKSGLPSDRFSAERTGGSVSTLTIQRTQQEDSAVYLCASSLSLGATVGLHFGNGTRLTVT.

The genes are TRBV28 and TRBJ2-2; possibly TRBD2 for D (5 bases). Germline V lookup: CDR1 MDHEN, CDR2 SYDVKM. The length of the CDR3 is 16 residues. The V gene lost 3 bases and the J gene lost 6 bases, with 17 bases spanning the gap. The CDR3 protein is CASSFVLVGAAGELFF. DNA for the CDR3: TGTGCCAGCAGTTTTGTGTTGGTGGGAGCGGCCGGGGAGCTGTTTTTT.

This clone has a handful of counts. J is TRBJ2-1 and V is TRBV7-9; a possible D gene is TRBD1 (6 bases). CDR3 length equals 16 residues. Trimming removed 6 bases at V and 0 bases at J, with 15 bases between. Looked up from germline, CDR1 is SEHNR and CDR2 is FQNEAQ (reference sequence). CDR3 sequence reads: CASSFSARGSYNEQFF. DNA for the CDR3: TGTGCCAGCAGTTTCTCCGCCAGGGGCTCCTACAATGAGCAGTTCTTC.

V usage is TRBV5-1 and J usage is TRBJ2-2; D is unclear. V was clipped by 2 bases and J by 2 bases, with 10 bases between them. The CDR3 contains 15 residues. Germline V gene data show CDR1 as SGHRS and CDR2 as YFSETQ. The CDR3 DNA sequence: TGCGCCAGCAGCTTACCGATTCACAACACCGGGGAGCTGTTTTTT. This translates into CASSLPIHNTGELFF.

This sequence joins TRBV7-2 and TRBJ2-3, with 7 bases aligning to TRBD2. The CDR3 spans 14 residues. Unmatched junction bases numbered 7, after V lost 8 bases and J lost 2 bases. Germline values: CDR1 SGHTA, CDR2 FQGNSA. DNA of the CDR3: TGTGCCAGCTGCGACGGGAGGCTCACAGATACGCAGTATTTT. It encodes CASCDGRLTDTQYF.

The gene calls are TRBV6-5 and TRBJ2-1; no reliable D call. Trimming cost V 2 bases and J 6 bases, with 2 bases left between them. Germline V gene sequence: CDR1 MNHEY, CDR2 SVGAGI. This CDR3 is 11 amino acids long. This chain's CDR3 is CASSYLNEQFF. CDR3 nucleotide sequence: TGTGCCAGCAGTTACCTCAATGAGCAGTTCTTC.

This chain joins TRBV5-8 and TRBJ2-5; the D gene is possibly TRBD1 (5 bases). Deletions cut 0 bases from V and 3 bases from J, with 6 bases between. There are 13 residues in the CDR3. Germline CDR1 and CDR2: SGHTS and YDEGEE. CDR3 nucleotide sequence: TGTGCCAGCAGCTTGGGCAGGGAAGAGACCCAGTACTTC. Protein: CASSLGREETQYF. The entire variable domain, with the rest obtained from reference TRBV5-8 and TRBJ2-5, is as follows: EAGVTQSPTHLIKTRGQQATLRCSPISGHTSVYWYQQALGLGLQFLLWYDEGEERNRGNFPPRFSGRQFPNYSSELNVNALELEDSALYLCASSLGREETQYFGPGTRLLVL.

This clone came up once. The chain combines TRBV7-3 with TRBJ1-1; 7 bases map to TRBD1. Germline values: CDR1 SGHTA, CDR2 FQGTGA. Germline trimming cut 5 bases from V and 5 bases from J; bases unmatched to any gene: 8. The CDR3 runs 14 residues. CDR3 residues: CASSPDRRGTEAFF. CDR3 nucleotide sequence: TGTGCCAGCAGCCCGGACAGGAGGGGGACTGAAGCTTTCTTT.

The count of this clone is one. The chain employs TRBV9 and TRBJ1-3, with TRBD1 matching 7 bases. V lost 3 bases, J lost 0 bases, and 12 bases stayed unmatched. The length of the CDR3 is 18 residues. Germline assignment: CDR1 SGDLS and CDR2 YYNGEE. The CDR3 coding sequence is TGTGCCAGCAGCGCGATTGACCGACAGGGTGGCTCTGGAAACACCATATATTTT. This sequence encodes CASSAIDRQGGSGNTIYF.

This clone is a singleton in its sample. The chain links TRBV6-6 to TRBJ2-5; D possibly matches TRBD1 or TRBD2 (5 bases each). The CDR3 is made up of 16 amino acids. V shed 0 bases and J shed 5 bases, with 16 bases lying between them. The germline CDR1 and CDR2 sequences are MNHNY and SVGAGI (reference sequence). CDR3 coding DNA: TGTGCCAGCAGTTACTCGAGAGGGGCGGGCGGGGAGACCCAGTACTTC. It codes for CASSYSRGAGGETQYF.

This rearrangement joins TRBV28 to TRBJ1-2; D is uncertain. With 3 bases removed from V and 3 bases from J, the gap between germline ends came to 5 bases. Germline V lookup: CDR1 MDHEN, CDR2 SYDVKM. The CDR3 has 12 residues. As DNA, the CDR3 is TGTGCCAGCAGTTTCCAGTACTATGGCTACACCTTC. Residues: CASSFQYYGYTF.

This chain joins TRBV19 and TRBJ1-5; 7 nucleotides agree with TRBD1. Germline V CDR1 and CDR2: LNHDA, SQIVND (reference sequence). The CDR3 length is 14 residues. Losses at the gene ends were 4 bases for V and 6 bases for J; bases not matched to a gene: 6. CDR3 sequence: CASSTRTGLQPQHF. The CDR3 coding sequence is TGTGCCAGTAGTACCAGGACAGGACTTCAGCCCCAGCATTTT.